The 5 T cell receptor beta chains reported below all come from one sample, sequenced in a study of blood T cell repertoires in COVID-19. Assay: immunoSEQ multiplex PCR; the TCRdb copy retains only in-frame clones and omits some. The repertoire includes 200,000 to 300,000 clones, 85% to 90% of them detected once, and over 5% sits in the top ten. Source material: peripheral blood. These receptors all come from an older woman with COVID-19, enrolled during active disease.

This clone was observed once. The genes are TRBV24-1 and TRBJ1-5; D remains ambiguous. CDR1 and CDR2 (germline): KGHDR, SFDVKD. V was clipped by 3 bases and J by 4 bases, with 15 bases between them. The CDR3 has 16 residues. The DNA of the CDR3 is TGTGCCACCAGTGATCCCAACGCAGGCGTAAATCAGCCCCAGCATTTT. Translating gives CATSDPNAGVNQPQHF.

The V gene is TRBV7-9, the J gene TRBJ1-1, with D possibly TRBD1 on 5 matching bases. V was shortened by 1 base and J by 3 bases, with 9 bases between the two germline ends. Per the germline V gene, CDR1 is SEHNR and CDR2 is FQNEAQ (reference sequence). CDR3 length: 14 residues. The chain's CDR3 is CASSLGRVDTEAFF. DNA for the CDR3: TGTGCCAGCAGCTTAGGCAGGGTCGACACTGAAGCTTTCTTT.

The rearrangement uses TRBV5-4 and TRBJ2-3, with TRBD1 as a possible D gene (5 bases). This CDR3 spans 14 amino acids. Germline V gene sequence: CDR1 SGHNT, CDR2 YYREEE (reference sequence). V lost 3 bases and J lost 6, with 14 bases in between. DNA for the CDR3: TGTGCCAGCAGCTCGAGAGACTGGGGCGATACGCAGTATTTT. Translating gives CASSSRDWGDTQYF.

The chain recombines TRBV6-4 with TRBJ2-7; 7 positions match TRBD2. The CDR3 runs 18 residues. Per the germline V gene, CDR1 is MRHNA and CDR2 is SNTAGT. V lost 10 bases and J lost 7; bases outside the gene matches: 28. Here the CDR3 DNA reads TGTGCCAACCCTTGCCGGACTAGACGTCGCCGGGGCAGCGGGGAGCAGTACTTC. Translating it yields CANPCRTRRRRGSGEQYF.

This clone was recorded a few times. The rearrangement joins TRBV15 to TRBJ2-1, with 7 bases fitting TRBD2. J gave up 4 bases and V 5 bases, and 8 bases lay outside the gene matches. Germline values: CDR1 LNHNV, CDR2 YYDKDF (reference sequence). This CDR3 has 15 residues. The CDR3 DNA is TGTGCCACCAGCGGTTCTAGCGGTCCTTACAATGAGCAGTTCTTC. Translating gives CATSGSSGPYNEQFF. The full variable domain, in which reference TRBV15 and TRBJ2-1 provide the parts outside the CDR3, is DAMVIQNPRYQVTQFGKPVTLSCSQTLNHNVMYWYQQKSSQAPKLLFHYYDKDFNNEADTPDNFQSRRPNTSFCFLDIRSPGLGDTAMYLCATSGSSGPYNEQFFGPGTRLTVL.